This entry lists 3 T cell receptor beta chains sequenced from one sample in a study of regulatory T cells in long-lasting Graves disease. In building TCR beta libraries, iRepertoire HTBI primers were used together with Arm-PCR of CDR3 regions. TCRdb passed the multiplex PCR reads through MiXCR, listing each CDR3 protein once. The sample contains more than 350,000 distinct CDR3 sequences, 20% to 25% of which appear only once. As for time point: persistent/refractory GD, antithyroid drugs over 5 years with positive TRAb. Researchers made the TCR library from RNA that was extracted from PBMCs. Sequenced here: peripheral blood mononuclear cells (PBMCs), sampled when the disease was refractory, from a patient treated with antithyroid drugs. These receptors all come from a female donor with Graves disease.

In this sample, this clonotype turned up many times. The chain links TRBV2 to TRBJ1-5; D not resolved. The CDR3 is 14 amino acids. Germline-derived CDR1 and CDR2 are SNHLY and FYNNEI. Trimming pared 2 bases from V and 0 bases from J, leaving 5 bases between. The CDR3 is CASSESGSNQPQHF. The CDR3 region has the DNA TGTGCCAGCAGTGAAAGTGGTAGCAATCAGCCCCAGCATTTT. Full variable domain (remainder filled in from reference TRBV2 and TRBJ1-5): EPEVTQTPSHQVTQMGQEVILRCVPISNHLYFYWYRQILGQKVEFLVSFYNNEISEKSEIFDDQFSVERPDGSNFTLKIRSTKLEDSAMYFCASSESGSNQPQHFGDGTRLSIL.

This clonotype was seen a few times. The chain carries TRBV5-1 and TRBJ2-2, with 8 bases fitting TRBD2. This CDR3 is 15 amino acids long. From germline, CDR1 is SGHRS and CDR2 YFSETQ. Germline trimming cut 4 bases from V and 3 bases from J; bases unmatched to any gene: 5. In DNA, the CDR3 is TGCGCCAGCAGCGTTAGCGGGATAGACACCGGGGAGCTGTTTTTT. Translation: CASSVSGIDTGELFF.

This clonotype was counted a few times. The chain recombines TRBV7-9 with TRBJ1-1; D perhaps matches TRBD1 (6 bases). This CDR3 contains 14 residues. The germline V gene has CDR1 SEHNR and CDR2 FQNEAQ (reference sequence). The V end lost 3 bases, the J end lost 1 base, and 9 bases lay between the germline ends. CDR3 loop: CASSLDSQNTEAFF. DNA of the CDR3: TGTGCCAGCAGCTTGGACAGCCAGAACACTGAAGCTTTCTTT.